These T cell receptor beta chains were read from a single sample in a study of CD8+ T cells in alopecia areata. Some clones are missing from TCRdb's copy, which holds only in-frame ones; the method was immunoSEQ multiplex PCR. The sample yields approximately 59,000 clones, around half seen once. The input for sequencing was CD8+ T cells sorted from blood, taken at week 0. These TCRs come from a human donor with alopecia areata. Both conserved end residues are part of each CDR3. The order of the fields is J gene, clone size, V gene, D gene, CDR3 DNA, CDR3 protein. A D gene is named only where the DNA matches it firmly. A row's size may be missing; if present it is once, few, many or a size class.

j_call: TRBJ2-7; clone_size: -; v_call: TRBV6-6; d_call: -; cdr3_nt: TGTGCCAGCAGTTCCGGGACCATTTACGAGCAGTACTTC; cdr3_aa: CASSSGTIYEQYF
j_call: TRBJ2-1; clone_size: once; v_call: TRBV6-5; d_call: -; cdr3_nt: TGTGCCAGCAGTTACGGAAGGGATTGGGTTGAGCAGTTCTTC; cdr3_aa: CASSYGRDWVEQFF
j_call: TRBJ2-7; clone_size: few; v_call: TRBV27; d_call: TRBD2; cdr3_nt: TGTGCCAGCAGTTTACGGCTAGCGGCGAGCTCCTACGAGCAGTACTTC; cdr3_aa: CASSLRLAASSYEQYF
j_call: TRBJ1-5; clone_size: few; v_call: TRBV5-6; d_call: -; cdr3_nt: TGTGCCAGCAGCTTGGAAGGGAGCAATCAGCCCCAGCATTTT; cdr3_aa: CASSLEGSNQPQHF
j_call: TRBJ2-7; clone_size: few; v_call: TRBV11-2; d_call: -; cdr3_nt: TGTGCCAGCAGCGTACATGCAGACTCCTACGAGCAGTACTTC; cdr3_aa: CASSVHADSYEQYF
j_call: TRBJ1-4; clone_size: -; v_call: TRBV30; d_call: TRBD1; cdr3_nt: TGTGCCTGGAGCTACGGGACAGAGAATGAAAAACTGTTTTTT; cdr3_aa: CAWSYGTENEKLFF
j_call: TRBJ2-7; clone_size: few; v_call: TRBV6-5; d_call: -; cdr3_nt: TGTGCCAGCACCCAGGGACTCGCCGGCTCCTACGAGCAGTACTTC; cdr3_aa: CASTQGLAGSYEQYF
j_call: TRBJ2-7; clone_size: -; v_call: TRBV2; d_call: TRBD1; cdr3_nt: TGTGCCAGCAGTGAGATTGGACAGGGCCTCTACGAGCAGTACTTC; cdr3_aa: CASSEIGQGLYEQYF
j_call: TRBJ2-7; clone_size: -; v_call: TRBV5-1; d_call: TRBD2; cdr3_nt: TGCGCCAGCAGCACCGGGACTAGCGCCTACGAGCAGTACTTC; cdr3_aa: CASSTGTSAYEQYF
j_call: TRBJ2-6; clone_size: -; v_call: TRBV4-1; d_call: -; cdr3_nt: TGCGCCAGCAGCGGAGATGTCTACTCTGGGGCCAACGTCCTGACTTTC; cdr3_aa: CASSGDVYSGANVLTF
j_call: TRBJ2-2; clone_size: -; v_call: TRBV7-6; d_call: TRBD2; cdr3_nt: TGTGCCAGCAGCTTCGCTAGCGGGAGGGGGCCCGGGGAGCTGTTTTTT; cdr3_aa: CASSFASGRGPGELFF
j_call: TRBJ1-2; clone_size: -; v_call: TRBV5-1; d_call: -; cdr3_nt: TGCGCCAGCAGCTTGGCCCAGGGACGAAGCTACACCTTC; cdr3_aa: CASSLAQGRSYTF
j_call: TRBJ1-1; clone_size: -; v_call: TRBV29-1; d_call: -; cdr3_nt: TGCAGCGCGGCCTTCGGCACTGAAGCTTTCTTT; cdr3_aa: CSAAFGTEAFF
j_call: TRBJ2-7; clone_size: -; v_call: TRBV12-2; d_call: -; cdr3_nt: TGTGCAAGTCGCCCAGAGGGGCGGGACCCCTACGAGCAGTACTTC; cdr3_aa: CASRPEGRDPYEQYF
j_call: TRBJ2-1; clone_size: -; v_call: TRBV7-9; d_call: TRBD2; cdr3_nt: TGTGCCAGCAGCTCCCGGGTCAGCGGGAGCATGGATGAGCAGTTCTTC; cdr3_aa: CASSSRVSGSMDEQFF
j_call: TRBJ2-5; clone_size: -; v_call: TRBV29-1; d_call: -; cdr3_nt: TGCAGCGCCCGAGGGGGAGGGGAGACCCAGTACTTC; cdr3_aa: CSARGGGETQYF
j_call: TRBJ2-3; clone_size: -; v_call: TRBV9; d_call: -; cdr3_nt: TGTGCCAGCAGCGCTGGGACACCCCGCACAGATACGCAGTATTTT; cdr3_aa: CASSAGTPRTDTQYF
j_call: TRBJ2-7; clone_size: few; v_call: TRBV30; d_call: -; cdr3_nt: TGTGCCTGGAGTGTACTGCGGGAACTTTCCTACGAGCAGTACTTC; cdr3_aa: CAWSVLRELSYEQYF
j_call: TRBJ2-3; clone_size: -; v_call: TRBV5-4; d_call: -; cdr3_nt: TGTGCCAGCAGCAGATTCCCGGGACCTTCCGAGCCAGATACGCAGTATTTT; cdr3_aa: CASSRFPGPSEPDTQYF
j_call: TRBJ2-2; clone_size: few; v_call: TRBV29-1; d_call: -; cdr3_nt: TGCAGCTCCCGGGACCAAGACAACACCGGGGAGCTGTTTTTT; cdr3_aa: CSSRDQDNTGELFF
j_call: TRBJ1-1; clone_size: -; v_call: TRBV28; d_call: TRBD1; cdr3_nt: TGTGCCAGCAGTTTATATTACAGGGGGACCACTGAAGCTTTCTTT; cdr3_aa: CASSLYYRGTTEAFF
j_call: TRBJ2-1; clone_size: -; v_call: TRBV7-8; d_call: -; cdr3_nt: TGTGCCAGCAGCACCAGAAGGGGCGGAGATGAGCAGTTCTTC; cdr3_aa: CASSTRRGGDEQFF
j_call: TRBJ1-1; clone_size: -; v_call: TRBV25-1; d_call: -; cdr3_nt: TGTGCCAGCAGTGTGGGAGTGAGGACTGAAGCTTTCTTT; cdr3_aa: CASSVGVRTEAFF
j_call: TRBJ2-7; clone_size: -; v_call: TRBV7-9; d_call: TRBD1; cdr3_nt: TGTGCCAGCAGCTCGGGACAGGGTGGTACCTACGAGCAGTACTTC; cdr3_aa: CASSSGQGGTYEQYF
j_call: TRBJ2-5; clone_size: -; v_call: TRBV4-1; d_call: TRBD2; cdr3_nt: TGCGCCAGCAGCCAAGATCTAGCGGGAAAAGAAGAGACCCAGTACTTC; cdr3_aa: CASSQDLAGKEETQYF
j_call: TRBJ2-7; clone_size: once; v_call: TRBV6-5; d_call: -; cdr3_nt: TGTGCCAGCAGTCCAAACATCGGAACCTACGAGCAGTACTTC; cdr3_aa: CASSPNIGTYEQYF
j_call: TRBJ2-7; clone_size: few; v_call: TRBV7-2; d_call: TRBD2; cdr3_nt: TGTGCCAGCAGCTCAAGACTAGCGGGGTGGATCTCCTACGAGCAGTACTTC; cdr3_aa: CASSSRLAGWISYEQYF
j_call: TRBJ2-3; clone_size: -; v_call: TRBV7-7; d_call: -; cdr3_nt: TGTGCCAGCAGCCGGGACATCACAGATACGCAGTATTTT; cdr3_aa: CASSRDITDTQYF
j_call: TRBJ2-3; clone_size: -; v_call: TRBV7-6; d_call: -; cdr3_nt: TGTGCCAGCAGCTTAGGGGCAGGAACGGATACGCAGTATTTT; cdr3_aa: CASSLGAGTDTQYF
j_call: TRBJ2-5; clone_size: -; v_call: TRBV9; d_call: -; cdr3_nt: TGTGCCAGCAGCGAGGGGAGAAGAGAGACCCAGTACTTC; cdr3_aa: CASSEGRRETQYF
j_call: TRBJ2-5; clone_size: -; v_call: TRBV29-1; d_call: -; cdr3_nt: TGCAGCGTTGGTGGTCAAGAGACCCAGTACTTC; cdr3_aa: CSVGGQETQYF
j_call: TRBJ2-7; clone_size: -; v_call: TRBV2; d_call: -; cdr3_nt: TGTGCCAGCATAGGGACATTCGAGCAGTACTTC; cdr3_aa: CASIGTFEQYF
j_call: TRBJ2-2; clone_size: few; v_call: TRBV30; d_call: -; cdr3_nt: TGTGCCTGGTCCGTATTGAACACCGGGGAGCTGTTTTTT; cdr3_aa: CAWSVLNTGELFF
j_call: TRBJ2-5; clone_size: -; v_call: TRBV7-2; d_call: TRBD2; cdr3_nt: TGTGCCAGCAGCCACCGGACTAGCGGTCAAGAGACCCAGTACTTC; cdr3_aa: CASSHRTSGQETQYF
j_call: TRBJ2-7; clone_size: -; v_call: TRBV10-3; d_call: TRBD2; cdr3_nt: TGTGCCATCAGAGCATGGACTAGCGGGAAAATATACGAGCAGTACTTC; cdr3_aa: CAIRAWTSGKIYEQYF
j_call: TRBJ2-5; clone_size: -; v_call: TRBV4-3; d_call: TRBD1; cdr3_nt: TGCGCCAGCAGCCAAGCTAAGGACAGGCAAGAGACCCAGTACTTC; cdr3_aa: CASSQAKDRQETQYF
j_call: TRBJ2-1; clone_size: few; v_call: TRBV6-5; d_call: -; cdr3_nt: TGTGCCAGCAGTTCCGCGAGGAATGAGCAGTTCTTC; cdr3_aa: CASSSARNEQFF
j_call: TRBJ2-3; clone_size: few; v_call: TRBV9; d_call: TRBD2; cdr3_nt: TGTGCCAGCAGCGGGACTAGTCCCCGTCCGCAGTATTTT; cdr3_aa: CASSGTSPRPQYF
j_call: TRBJ2-5; clone_size: -; v_call: TRBV6-4; d_call: -; cdr3_nt: TGTGCCAGCAGTGACGGAGGGGGCGACCAAGAGACCCAGTACTTC; cdr3_aa: CASSDGGGDQETQYF
j_call: TRBJ2-2; clone_size: few; v_call: TRBV7-9; d_call: -; cdr3_nt: TGTGCCAGCAGCCCCGGGACGACCGGGGAGCTGTTTTTT; cdr3_aa: CASSPGTTGELFF
j_call: TRBJ2-7; clone_size: few; v_call: TRBV4-2; d_call: -; cdr3_nt: TGTGCCAGCAGCCTTTCAGGGTTCGAGCAGTACTTC; cdr3_aa: CASSLSGFEQYF
j_call: TRBJ2-4; clone_size: -; v_call: TRBV25-1; d_call: TRBD2; cdr3_nt: TGTGCCAGCAGTGAACCCCGGGGTAGCGGGATGCTTCAGTACTTC; cdr3_aa: CASSEPRGSGMLQYF
j_call: TRBJ2-7; clone_size: -; v_call: TRBV19; d_call: -; cdr3_nt: TGTGCCAGTAGTCCTCGGGAATCGGGAGTGCTCGAGCAGTACTTC; cdr3_aa: CASSPRESGVLEQYF
j_call: TRBJ2-7; clone_size: -; v_call: TRBV30; d_call: TRBD1; cdr3_nt: TGTGCCTGGACCGCAGGGGGCGGCGAGCAGTACTTC; cdr3_aa: CAWTAGGGEQYF
j_call: TRBJ2-5; clone_size: -; v_call: TRBV5-1; d_call: TRBD1; cdr3_nt: TGCGCCAGCAGCTTGGGGGACAGCCAAGAGACCCAGTACTTC; cdr3_aa: CASSLGDSQETQYF
j_call: TRBJ2-7; clone_size: -; v_call: TRBV7-9; d_call: TRBD1; cdr3_nt: TGTGCCAGCAGCCCACGGACAGGGGAGACCTACGAGCAGTACTTC; cdr3_aa: CASSPRTGETYEQYF
j_call: TRBJ2-1; clone_size: few; v_call: TRBV10-2; d_call: -; cdr3_nt: TGCGCCAGCAGTGGCCAGAACAATGAGCAGTTCTTC; cdr3_aa: CASSGQNNEQFF
j_call: TRBJ2-2; clone_size: few; v_call: TRBV28; d_call: TRBD2; cdr3_nt: TGTGCCAGCAGCCCAAACGGACTAGCGGGAGTCGGGGAGCTGTTTTTT; cdr3_aa: CASSPNGLAGVGELFF
j_call: TRBJ1-2; clone_size: -; v_call: TRBV29-1; d_call: TRBD1; cdr3_nt: TGCAGCGTTGAAGCCGGGCAGGGGGCCCTCACCTTC; cdr3_aa: CSVEAGQGALTF
j_call: TRBJ2-7; clone_size: few; v_call: TRBV7-9; d_call: TRBD1; cdr3_nt: TGTGCCAGCAGCCCCCGGTCGGGACAGGGTATCTACGAGCAGTACTTC; cdr3_aa: CASSPRSGQGIYEQYF
j_call: TRBJ2-7; clone_size: -; v_call: TRBV5-1; d_call: -; cdr3_nt: TGCGCCAGCAATTCCGACGGCTACGAGCAGTACTTC; cdr3_aa: CASNSDGYEQYF
j_call: TRBJ2-5; clone_size: -; v_call: TRBV27; d_call: -; cdr3_nt: TGTGCCAGCAGGCCCAGCAGGCCCCAGGGAGAGACCCAGTACTTC; cdr3_aa: CASRPSRPQGETQYF
j_call: TRBJ2-1; clone_size: -; v_call: TRBV28; d_call: -; cdr3_nt: TGTGCCAGCAGAGACAATGAGCAGTTCTTC; cdr3_aa: CASRDNEQFF
j_call: TRBJ2-7; clone_size: few; v_call: TRBV9; d_call: -; cdr3_nt: TGTGCCAGCAGCGCATCTCCCGCCTACGAGCAGTACTTC; cdr3_aa: CASSASPAYEQYF
j_call: TRBJ2-3; clone_size: -; v_call: TRBV6-6; d_call: -; cdr3_nt: TGTGCCAGCAGTTACCTCGGGCGGAGGGGGACAGATACGCAGTATTTT; cdr3_aa: CASSYLGRRGTDTQYF
j_call: TRBJ2-7; clone_size: -; v_call: TRBV11-2; d_call: -; cdr3_nt: TGTGCCAGCAGCTCGGGAGACGAGCAGTACTTC; cdr3_aa: CASSSGDEQYF
j_call: TRBJ2-5; clone_size: -; v_call: TRBV29-1; d_call: TRBD2; cdr3_nt: TGCAGCGTCCTCCCGGGGACGGGAGGGAGGAAATACCAAGAGACCCAGTACTTC; cdr3_aa: CSVLPGTGGRKYQETQYF
j_call: TRBJ1-1; clone_size: few; v_call: TRBV29-1; d_call: -; cdr3_nt: TGCAGCGTTCCCCTGACAGCCCTGAACACTGAAGCTTTCTTT; cdr3_aa: CSVPLTALNTEAFF
j_call: TRBJ2-1; clone_size: few; v_call: TRBV29-1; d_call: TRBD2; cdr3_nt: TGCAGCGTTGATGAGCGGGAGTCCTACAATGAGCAGTTCTTC; cdr3_aa: CSVDERESYNEQFF